By frequency in the sample, the clone carrying this TCR beta chain is medium-sized. Its antigen is still unknown. Libraries were prepared by immunoSEQ multiplex PCR; TCRdb keeps only in-frame clonotypes and omits some of them. This sample has over a thousand clones; approximately 23% occur once, and the top ten carry about 22%. The data were taken from a study of T cells in localized non-small cell lung cancer. The CDR3 covers 14 residues. Trimming took 1 base from V and 1 from J, leaving 5 bases between them. CDR1 is SGHNT, CDR2 YENEEA, per germline. The study's findings and limits: Highest T cell clonality was seen in uninvolved adjacent lung, surpassing that measured in tumor. Adjacent lung held a median roughly 56 of the top 100 tumor clones. The tumor had only one region sequenced, so heterogeneity remains possible. Among blood samples, higher T cell density accompanied longer overall survival.

This TCR was sampled from an older female donor with stage II squamous cell lung carcinoma. The material sequenced was lung tumor tissue, taken before any cancer treatment. J is TRBJ1-5 and V is TRBV11-3; D ambiguous. The CDR3 here is CASSLVASNQPQHF. For the CDR3, the DNA is TGTGCCAGCAGCTTAGTAGCGAGCAATCAGCCCCAGCATTTT.